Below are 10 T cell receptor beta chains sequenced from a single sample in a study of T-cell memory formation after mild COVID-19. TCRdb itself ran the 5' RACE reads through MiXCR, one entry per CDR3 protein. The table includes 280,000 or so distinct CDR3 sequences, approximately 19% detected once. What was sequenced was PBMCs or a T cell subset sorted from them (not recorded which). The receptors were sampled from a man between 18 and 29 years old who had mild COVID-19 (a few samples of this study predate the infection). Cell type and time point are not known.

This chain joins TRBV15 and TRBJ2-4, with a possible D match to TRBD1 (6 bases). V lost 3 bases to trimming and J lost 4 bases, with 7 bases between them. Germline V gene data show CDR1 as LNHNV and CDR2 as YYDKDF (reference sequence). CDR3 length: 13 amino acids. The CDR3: CATSRDSKNIQYF. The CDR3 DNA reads TGTGCCACCAGCAGGGACAGTAAAAACATTCAGTACTTC.

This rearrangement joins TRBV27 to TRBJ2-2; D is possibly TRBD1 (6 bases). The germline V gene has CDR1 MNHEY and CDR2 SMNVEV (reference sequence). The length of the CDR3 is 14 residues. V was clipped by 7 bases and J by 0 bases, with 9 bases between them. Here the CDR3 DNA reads TGTGCCAGCAACTACAGGGCGAACACCGGGGAGCTGTTTTTT. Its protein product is CASNYRANTGELFF.

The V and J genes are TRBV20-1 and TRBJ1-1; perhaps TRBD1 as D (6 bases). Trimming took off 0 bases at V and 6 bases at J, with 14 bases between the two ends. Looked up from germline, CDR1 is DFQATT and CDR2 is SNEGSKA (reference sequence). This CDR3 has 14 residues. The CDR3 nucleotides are TGCAGTGCTAGAGATCGACGGGGGCTCCCTGAAGCTTTCTTT. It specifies CSARDRRGLPEAFF.

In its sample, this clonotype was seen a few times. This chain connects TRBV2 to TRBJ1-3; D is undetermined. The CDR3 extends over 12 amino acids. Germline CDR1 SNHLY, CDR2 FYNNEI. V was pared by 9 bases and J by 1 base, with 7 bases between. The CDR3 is CARWESGNTIYF. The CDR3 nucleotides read TGTGCCAGATGGGAATCTGGAAACACCATATATTTT.

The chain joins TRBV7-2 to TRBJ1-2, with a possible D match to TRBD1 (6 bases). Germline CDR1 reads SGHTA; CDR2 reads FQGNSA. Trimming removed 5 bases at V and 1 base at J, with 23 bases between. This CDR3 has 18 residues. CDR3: CASSLHGRGAAFNYGYTF. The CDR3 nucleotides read TGTGCCAGCAGCCTTCACGGGCGGGGGGCGGCCTTTAACTATGGCTACACCTTC.

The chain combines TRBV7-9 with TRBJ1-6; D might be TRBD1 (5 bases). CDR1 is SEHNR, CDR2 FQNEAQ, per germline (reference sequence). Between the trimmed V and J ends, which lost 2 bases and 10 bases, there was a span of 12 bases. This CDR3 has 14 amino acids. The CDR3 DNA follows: TGTGCCAGCAGCTTAACAAGGGAGGGGTCACCCCTCCACTTT. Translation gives CASSLTREGSPLHF.

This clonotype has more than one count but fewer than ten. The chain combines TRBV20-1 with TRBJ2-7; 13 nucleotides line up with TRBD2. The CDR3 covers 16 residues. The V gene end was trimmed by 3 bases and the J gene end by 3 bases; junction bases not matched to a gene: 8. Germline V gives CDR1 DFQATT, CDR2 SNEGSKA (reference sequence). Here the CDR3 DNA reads TGCAGTGCTAGCCCGACTAGCGGGGGGTCCGGCTACGAGCAGTACTTC. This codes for CSASPTSGGSGYEQYF.

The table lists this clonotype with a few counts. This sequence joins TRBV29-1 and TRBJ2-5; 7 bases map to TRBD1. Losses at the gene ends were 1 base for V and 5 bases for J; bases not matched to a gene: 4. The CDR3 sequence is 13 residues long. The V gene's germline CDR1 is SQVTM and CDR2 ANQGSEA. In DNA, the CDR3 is TGCAGCGTTGAAGGGGCAGGGGGTGAGACCCAGTACTTC. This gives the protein CSVEGAGGETQYF.

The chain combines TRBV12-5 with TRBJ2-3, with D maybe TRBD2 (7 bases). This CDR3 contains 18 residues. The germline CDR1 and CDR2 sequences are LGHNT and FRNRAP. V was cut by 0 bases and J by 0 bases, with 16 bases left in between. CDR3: CASGLVRGDITSTDTQYF. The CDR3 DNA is TGTGCTAGTGGTTTGGTACGGGGGGACATAACTAGCACAGATACGCAGTATTTT.

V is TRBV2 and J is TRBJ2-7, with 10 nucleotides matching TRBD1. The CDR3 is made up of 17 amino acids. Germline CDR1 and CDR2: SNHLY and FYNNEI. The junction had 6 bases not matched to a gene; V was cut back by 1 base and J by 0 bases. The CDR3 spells CASSEGPGTGDSYEQYF. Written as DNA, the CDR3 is TGTGCCAGCAGTGAAGGGCCAGGGACAGGGGACTCCTACGAGCAGTACTTC.